This TCR beta chain was documented in a study of T cell changes during pregnancy in multiple sclerosis. In the case of this clone: Other DNA sequences in the same sample also yield this CDR3.

The germline V gene has CDR1 SGHAT and CDR2 FQDESV (reference sequence). The CDR3 consists of 12 residues. Trimming shortened V by 5 bases and J by 0 bases, and 5 bases separated the two germline ends. This table comes from immunoSEQ multiplex PCR, and its TCRdb copy is limited to in-frame clones, with some not included. The sample lists more than 90,000 clones; approximately 90% were seen once. This chain links TRBV11-1 with TRBJ2-7; no clear D gene. This receptor was identified in a female donor with multiple sclerosis, enrolled in a pregnancy study. Specimen: peripheral blood, collected in the third trimester of pregnancy. DNA for the CDR3: TGTGCCAGCAGCCCTAGCTCCTACGAGCAGTACTTC. Protein product: CASSPSSYEQYF.